This is a list of T cell receptor beta chains from one sample in a study of cytomegalovirus exposure and HLA in healthy donors. Only in-frame clones appear in the TCRdb table, and some are missing; sequencing was by immunoSEQ multiplex PCR. Of about 130,000 clones in the sample, roughly 75% are singletons; the top ten hold about 4.9%. The material sequenced was PBMCs. The receptors come from a man aged 30-40 years in good health. The CDR3 runs from the conserved cysteine through the conserved F or W. Fields, in order: J gene, V gene, D gene, clone size, CDR3 protein, CDR3 DNA. D genes are given only for firm matches. Rows give clone size only sometimes, using once, few, many, or a class for an expanded clone.

>TRBJ1-5|TRBV28|.|.
CASSLTGGSSQPQHF
TGTGCCAGCAGTTTGACGGGGGGCTCGAGTCAGCCCCAGCATTTT
>TRBJ1-5|TRBV6-1|.|few
CASSGGGGANNQPQHF
TGTGCCAGCAGTGGGGGCGGGGGGGCCAACAATCAGCCCCAGCATTTT
>TRBJ2-1|TRBV5-6|TRBD2|.
CASISTDKGSGRHEQFF
TGTGCCAGCATCTCAACAGATAAGGGGAGCGGGAGGCATGAGCAGTTCTTC
>TRBJ2-7|TRBV10-1|.|few
CASSDGIYEQYF
TGCGCCAGCAGTGACGGGATCTACGAGCAGTACTTC
>TRBJ2-7|TRBV7-9|TRBD2|.
CASSIGDAGVYEQYF
TGTGCCAGCAGCATAGGGGACGCGGGGGTCTACGAGCAGTACTTC
>TRBJ1-6|TRBV28|.|.
CASSLDLNNSPLHF
TGTGCCAGCAGTCTGGACTTAAATAATTCACCCCTCCACTTT
>TRBJ2-7|TRBV19|.|.
CASSIIAGYEQYF
TGTGCCAGTAGTATTATCGCGGGCTACGAGCAGTACTTC
>TRBJ1-2|TRBV6-6|TRBD1|.
CASSPLGQGRPYGYTF
TGTGCCAGCAGTCCCTTAGGACAGGGCAGACCTTATGGCTACACCTTC
>TRBJ2-1|TRBV7-8|.|few
CASKPGLAFNEQFF
TGTGCCAGCAAACCTGGGCTGGCATTTAATGAGCAGTTCTTC
>TRBJ1-2|TRBV29-1|TRBD1|.
CSARQGVFDGYTF
TGCAGCGCTAGACAGGGGGTTTTCGATGGCTACACCTTC
>TRBJ2-7|TRBV7-9|.|.
CASSLRDYEQYF
TGTGCCAGCAGCTTACGAGACTACGAGCAGTACTTC
>TRBJ2-7|TRBV28|.|.
CASSLAGSLSYEQYF
TGTGCCAGCAGTTTAGCGGGATCCCTCTCCTACGAGCAGTACTTC
>TRBJ2-7|TRBV7-9|TRBD2|.
CASSLGLGREAYEQYF
TGTGCCAGCAGCTTAGGCTTAGGACGGGAGGCCTACGAGCAGTACTTC
>TRBJ2-3|TRBV15|TRBD2|.
CATSPASGGGTDTQYF
TGTGCCACCAGCCCAGCTAGCGGGGGAGGGACAGATACGCAGTATTTT
>TRBJ2-1|TRBV9|TRBD1|once
CASSPTGVPAYNEQFF
TGTGCCAGCAGCCCAACAGGGGTCCCAGCTTACAATGAGCAGTTCTTC
>TRBJ2-3|TRBV7-2|TRBD2|.
CASSSPRTSGTSTDTQYF
TGTGCCAGCAGCTCCCCCCGGACTAGCGGGACTAGCACAGATACGCAGTATTTT
>TRBJ1-5|TRBV5-1|.|.
CASSLVAGNQPQHF
TGCGCCAGCAGCTTGGTGGCAGGGAATCAGCCCCAGCATTTT
>TRBJ1-6|TRBV7-2|TRBD1|.
CASSLTRDRNSPLHF
TGTGCCAGCAGCCTAACCCGGGACAGGAACTCACCCCTCCACTTT
>TRBJ1-2|TRBV30|.|.
CAWSVPPTGIYGYTF
TGTGCCTGGAGTGTTCCCCCGACAGGAATATATGGCTACACCTTC
>TRBJ1-2|TRBV4-1|.|.
CASSQEAGVVYGYTF
TGCGCCAGCAGCCAAGAGGCAGGGGTCGTCTATGGCTACACCTTC
>TRBJ1-4|TRBV18|.|.
CASSLRPVATNEKLFF
TGTGCCAGCTCTCTCAGGCCGGTTGCAACTAATGAAAAACTGTTTTTT
>TRBJ1-5|TRBV4-1|.|.
CASSQLRAGQPQHF
TGCGCCAGCAGCCAACTTCGGGCGGGTCAGCCCCAGCATTTT
>TRBJ2-3|TRBV19|TRBD1|.
CARTGGGSDTQYF
TGTGCCAGGACAGGGGGGGGATCAGATACGCAGTATTTT
>TRBJ1-3|TRBV2|TRBD1|.
CASGRQGSGNTIYF
TGTGCCAGCGGCCGACAGGGTTCTGGAAACACCATATATTTT
>TRBJ1-5|TRBV18|TRBD1|.
CASSPWGQGEQPQHF
TGTGCCAGCTCACCGTGGGGCCAGGGGGAGCAGCCCCAGCATTTT
>TRBJ1-2|TRBV29-1|.|.
CSVPPGEINYGYTF
TGCAGCGTCCCCCCGGGGGAGATTAACTATGGCTACACCTTC
>TRBJ1-3|TRBV28|.|.
CASSFRDLLGGPGNTIYF
TGTGCCAGCAGTTTCCGGGACCTCCTAGGAGGGCCTGGAAACACCATATATTTT
>TRBJ1-1|TRBV30|.|.
CAWSKQSPGTEAFF
TGTGCCTGGAGTAAACAGTCCCCCGGCACTGAAGCTTTCTTT
>TRBJ2-1|TRBV27|TRBD2|.
CASSSVTSGRAPNEQFF
TGTGCCAGCAGTTCCGTGACTAGCGGGAGGGCCCCCAATGAGCAGTTCTTC
>TRBJ2-2|TRBV4-1|TRBD2|.
CASSHGAGGGGELFF
TGCGCCAGCAGCCATGGAGCGGGAGGGGGCGGGGAGCTGTTTTTT
>TRBJ2-1|TRBV2|TRBD1|.
CASSALGDSSYNEQFF
TGTGCCAGCAGTGCCCTAGGGGACAGTTCCTACAATGAGCAGTTCTTC
>TRBJ1-5|TRBV21-1|.|.
CASSNSGQGNQPQHF
TGTGCCAGCAGCAACTCAGGACAGGGGAATCAGCCCCAGCATTTT
>TRBJ1-1|TRBV6-5|.|.
CASPGPRGEAFF
TGTGCCAGCCCAGGGCCCCGAGGTGAAGCTTTCTTT
>TRBJ1-5|TRBV19|.|.
CAVGFRGSGNQPQHF
TGTGCGGTTGGTTTTCGGGGGAGTGGCAATCAGCCCCAGCATTTT
>TRBJ2-5|TRBV18|.|.
CASSPDFGQETQYF
TGTGCCAGCTCACCAGATTTCGGCCAAGAGACCCAGTACTTC
>TRBJ2-4|TRBV7-9|TRBD2|.
CASSPLSGRAKNIQYF
TGTGCCAGCAGCCCTCTAAGCGGGAGGGCCAAAAACATTCAGTACTTC
>TRBJ2-7|TRBV29-1|TRBD1|.
CSVETGERYEQYF
TGCAGCGTTGAAACAGGGGAACGTTACGAGCAGTACTTC
>TRBJ2-7|TRBV30|.|few
CAWSVGGEQYF
TGTGCCTGGAGTGTAGGGGGCGAGCAGTACTTC
>TRBJ2-1|TRBV19|TRBD1|.
CASTIRGPNNEQFF
TGTGCCAGTACCATCAGGGGGCCCAACAATGAGCAGTTCTTC
>TRBJ1-5|TRBV19|.|.
CASSTTGNSNQPQHF
TGTGCCAGTAGTACTACAGGGAATTCCAATCAGCCCCAGCATTTT
>TRBJ1-2|TRBV5-1|TRBD1|.
CASSGGQGPNYGYTF
TGCGCCAGCAGCGGGGGACAGGGGCCTAACTATGGCTACACCTTC
>TRBJ1-2|TRBV5-1|.|once
CASSLDHAGNYGYTF
TGCGCCAGCAGCTTGGACCACGCCGGGAACTATGGCTACACCTTC